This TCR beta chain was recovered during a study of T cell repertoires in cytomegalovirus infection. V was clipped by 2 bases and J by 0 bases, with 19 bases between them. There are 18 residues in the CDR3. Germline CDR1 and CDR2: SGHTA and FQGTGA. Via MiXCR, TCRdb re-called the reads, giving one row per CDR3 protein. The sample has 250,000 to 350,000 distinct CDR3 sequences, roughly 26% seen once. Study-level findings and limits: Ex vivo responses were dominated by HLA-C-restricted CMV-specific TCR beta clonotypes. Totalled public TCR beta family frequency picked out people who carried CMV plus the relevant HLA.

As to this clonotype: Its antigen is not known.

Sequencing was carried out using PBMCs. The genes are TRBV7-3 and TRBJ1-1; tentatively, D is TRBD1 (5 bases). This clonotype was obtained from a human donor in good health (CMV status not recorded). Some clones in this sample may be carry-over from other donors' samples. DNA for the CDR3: TGTGCCAGCAGCTTACATCCTCTTACAGGAGTAATGAACACTGAAGCTTTCTTT. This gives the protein CASSLHPLTGVMNTEAFF.